This T cell receptor (beta chain) is drawn from a study of PD-L1 blockade in urothelial cancer. Study background: Atezolizumab (1,200 mg intravenously every 3 weeks) began at some point between 2013 and 2015 for patients. Once treatment had started, blood was analyzed at 3 weeks (second dose) and again at 6 weeks. A median of 141,255 T cells was found in the blood samples. Whole-study results and caveats: Clones that were tumor-associated expanded more in the blood of durable-benefit patients at 3 weeks.

The CDR3 covers 13 residues. CDR1 and CDR2 (germline): WNHNN, SYGVQD (reference sequence). V was pared by 0 bases and J by 2 bases, with 4 bases between. Data came from immunoSEQ multiplex PCR; TCRdb stores just in-frame clones and leaves some out. The table shows about 82,000 clones, with more than 85% occurring only once. This clone was observed a handful of times. Its specificity is unknown. V is TRBV10-1 and J is TRBJ1-2; the D is unclear. This receptor was identified in a man aged 55 to 70 with urothelial cancer. Sample: PBMCs, taken around atezolizumab (anti-PD-L1) treatment. Written as DNA, the CDR3 is TGCGCCAGCAGTGAGTCCAGGAACTATGGCTACACCTTC. Translating it yields CASSESRNYGYTF.